This note documents a single T cell receptor beta chain sequence. Its antigen remains unknown. This specimen comes from a study of quantifying T cell responses using KT2 cells. Overall study: cDNA was made from DNase-treated RNA using alpha and beta constant primers.

Unmatched junction bases numbered 6, after V lost 2 bases and J lost 7 bases. This CDR3 is built from 15 residues. The germline V gene encodes CDR1 SGHTA and CDR2 FQGNSA. Each cDNA got a UMI-containing oligo ligated at its 3' end. An equimolar mix of RC1.1 and RC1.2 primed the beta chain across TRBC1 and TRBC2. From the UMI-ligation and nested PCR reads, TCRdb called clonotypes with MiXCR, one entry per CDR3 protein. The table shows over 55,000 distinct CDR3 sequences, with 10% to 15% occurring only once. Overall study findings and caveats: The number of KT2 alpha and beta sequences was a linear function of input KT2 cells.

V and J are TRBV7-2 and TRBJ2-2; 8 nucleotides align to TRBD2. The specimen sequenced was PBMCs spiked with cells of the T cell clone KT2. The clonotype was recovered from a human donor. The CDR3 DNA is TGTGCCAGCAGCTTAAGCGGGAGTCGAGGCGGGGAGCTGTTTTTT. Protein product: CASSLSGSRGGELFF.